The rows below give T cell receptor beta chains drawn from one sample of a study of shared clonotypes between healthy human individuals. Sequencing was performed with immunoSEQ multiplex PCR; in TCRdb, only in-frame clones are kept and a portion is missing. This sample carries around 2,000,000 clones, about 95% of them seen once, and the ten largest clones take 0.85% to 1.3%. The sequenced material came from naive CD8+ T cells sorted from blood. These receptors were obtained from a young man in good health. The CDR3 runs from the conserved cysteine through the conserved F or W. Fields, in order: D gene, V gene, J gene, CDR3 protein. The D gene is left open where the match is weak.

TRBD2	TRBV27	TRBJ2-3	CASSLTLAGGPDTQYF
.	TRBV7-9	TRBJ2-7	CASSLAPGLDSYEQYF
.	TRBV5-4	TRBJ1-1	CASSLGPGAGTEAFF
.	TRBV7-6	TRBJ2-7	CASSSKANEQYF
.	TRBV7-9	TRBJ1-2	CASSFNYGYTF
.	TRBV7-2	TRBJ1-2	CASSLGGGADYGYTF
.	TRBV7-9	TRBJ2-5	CASSQGGVPETQYF
.	TRBV4-3	TRBJ2-1	CASSQGTSSYNEQFF
.	TRBV5-5	TRBJ2-1	CASSFSRQQFF
TRBD1	TRBV7-9	TRBJ2-7	CASSWTGNYEQYF
TRBD2	TRBV6-4	TRBJ2-3	CASSDYSWRESTDTQYF
.	TRBV2	TRBJ1-1	CASPGTVPGGGKTEAFF
.	TRBV27	TRBJ1-1	CASSDVVGQPIEAFF
TRBD2	TRBV29-1	TRBJ2-1	CSVVGASGGAYEQFF
.	TRBV2	TRBJ2-1	CASTGDNYNEQFF
.	TRBV16	TRBJ2-2	CASSQLNGDGELFF
TRBD1	TRBV27	TRBJ1-6	CASSFAWGQVNSPLHF
TRBD1	TRBV28	TRBJ1-1	CASRLTGTGEAFF
TRBD2	TRBV2	TRBJ2-3	CASKWEGSSDTQYF
.	TRBV27	TRBJ2-3	CASSSPLRGANTDTQYF
.	TRBV5-4	TRBJ1-6	CASSLDLVGSYNSPLHF
TRBD1	TRBV7-3	TRBJ1-1	CASSPRQGMETEAFF
TRBD2	TRBV7-9	TRBJ2-1	CASSGTSGRATKEQFF
.	TRBV23-1	TRBJ2-4	CASSHHRIAKNIQYF
.	TRBV27	TRBJ1-6	CASADTYNSPLHF
.	TRBV11-2	TRBJ2-3	CASSLLHTPATDTQYF
.	TRBV28	TRBJ2-7	CASRDLFGTDEQYF
TRBD1	TRBV5-4	TRBJ2-6	CASSYGTAGANVLTF
.	TRBV5-8	TRBJ1-1	CASSGNRDGRNTEAFF
.	TRBV30	TRBJ1-6	CAWSVLKGYSPLHF
TRBD1	TRBV27	TRBJ1-1	CASTRTGGTEAFF
.	TRBV2	TRBJ2-5	CASLDFQETQYF
.	TRBV27	TRBJ1-2	CASSLWGGVNYGYTF
.	TRBV10-2	TRBJ2-4	CASSGSPERDKNIQYF
TRBD2	TRBV10-3	TRBJ2-1	CAISESIAGESYNEQFF
.	TRBV4-3	TRBJ1-4	CASSQERTGATNEKLFF
.	TRBV6-4	TRBJ1-1	CASSEYPRGGTGTEAFF
TRBD1	TRBV4-3	TRBJ2-7	CASSQDRDSGGGYEQYF
TRBD2	TRBV27	TRBJ2-2	CASMTSGNTGELFF
.	TRBV6-5	TRBJ2-7	CASFVGDGAYEQYF
.	TRBV7-9	TRBJ1-5	CASSLGGDQPQHF
.	TRBV7-8	TRBJ2-3	CASSLAGNTDTQYF
.	TRBV11-2	TRBJ1-2	CASSLGRNYGYTF
TRBD1	TRBV9	TRBJ2-1	CASSVEGTGRNEQFF
.	TRBV2	TRBJ2-5	CASSEEGEGNQETQYF
.	TRBV11-2	TRBJ2-4	CASSLGAGALDIQYF
.	TRBV7-3	TRBJ2-7	CASSLKDEQYF
.	TRBV27	TRBJ2-1	CASRASKYNEQFF
TRBD1	TRBV13	TRBJ1-2	CASSLNAQGIYGYTF
TRBD1	TRBV15	TRBJ1-6	CATSRDQNRGYYNSPLHF
.	TRBV4-3	TRBJ2-2	CASSQYRGVGELFF
.	TRBV4-1	TRBJ2-7	CASSQHRNSYEQYF
.	TRBV4-1	TRBJ2-7	CASSLSANYEQYF
.	TRBV19	TRBJ2-7	CASSHGPLGYEQYF